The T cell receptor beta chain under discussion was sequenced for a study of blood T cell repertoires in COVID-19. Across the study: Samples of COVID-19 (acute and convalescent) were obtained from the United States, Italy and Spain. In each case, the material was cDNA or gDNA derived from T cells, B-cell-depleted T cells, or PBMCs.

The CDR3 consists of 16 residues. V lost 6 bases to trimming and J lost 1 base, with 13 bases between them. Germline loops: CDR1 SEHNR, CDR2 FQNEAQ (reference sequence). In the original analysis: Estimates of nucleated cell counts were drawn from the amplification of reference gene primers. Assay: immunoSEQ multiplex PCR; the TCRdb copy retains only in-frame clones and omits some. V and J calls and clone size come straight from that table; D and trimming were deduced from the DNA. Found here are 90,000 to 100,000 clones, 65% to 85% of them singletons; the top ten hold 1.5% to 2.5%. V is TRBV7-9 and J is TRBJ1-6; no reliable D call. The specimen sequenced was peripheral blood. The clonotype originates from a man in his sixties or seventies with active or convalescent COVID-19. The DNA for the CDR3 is TGTGCCAGCAGATCCTCCGGAGGGTCCTATAATTCACCCCTCCACTTT. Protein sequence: CASRSSGGSYNSPLHF.